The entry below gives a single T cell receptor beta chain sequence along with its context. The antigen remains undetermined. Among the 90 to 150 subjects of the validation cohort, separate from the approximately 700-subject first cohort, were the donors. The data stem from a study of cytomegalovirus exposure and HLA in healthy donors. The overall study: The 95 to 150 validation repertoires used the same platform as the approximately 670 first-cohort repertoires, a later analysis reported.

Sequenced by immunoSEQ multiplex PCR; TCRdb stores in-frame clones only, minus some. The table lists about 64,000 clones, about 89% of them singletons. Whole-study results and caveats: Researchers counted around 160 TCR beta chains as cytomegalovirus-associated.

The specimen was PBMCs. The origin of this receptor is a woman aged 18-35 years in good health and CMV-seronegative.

CDR3: CASSPLGGSRFPSYEQYF. CDR3 nucleotide sequence: TGTGCCAGCTCACCACTCGGAGGTTCAAGGTTCCCCTCCTACGAGCAGTACTTC. V gene TRBV18 combines with J gene TRBJ2-7; D might be TRBD2 (5 bases). Trimming pared 1 base from V and 0 bases from J, leaving 19 bases between. Germline assignment: CDR1 KGHSH and CDR2 LQKENI. The CDR3 is 18 amino acids. Full variable domain (missing parts from reference TRBV18 and TRBJ2-7): NAGVMQNPRHLVRRRGQEARLRCSPMKGHSHVYWYRQLPEEGLKFMVYLQKENIIDESGMPKERFSAEFPKEGPSILRIQQVVRGDSAAYFCASSPLGGSRFPSYEQYFGPGTRLTVT.